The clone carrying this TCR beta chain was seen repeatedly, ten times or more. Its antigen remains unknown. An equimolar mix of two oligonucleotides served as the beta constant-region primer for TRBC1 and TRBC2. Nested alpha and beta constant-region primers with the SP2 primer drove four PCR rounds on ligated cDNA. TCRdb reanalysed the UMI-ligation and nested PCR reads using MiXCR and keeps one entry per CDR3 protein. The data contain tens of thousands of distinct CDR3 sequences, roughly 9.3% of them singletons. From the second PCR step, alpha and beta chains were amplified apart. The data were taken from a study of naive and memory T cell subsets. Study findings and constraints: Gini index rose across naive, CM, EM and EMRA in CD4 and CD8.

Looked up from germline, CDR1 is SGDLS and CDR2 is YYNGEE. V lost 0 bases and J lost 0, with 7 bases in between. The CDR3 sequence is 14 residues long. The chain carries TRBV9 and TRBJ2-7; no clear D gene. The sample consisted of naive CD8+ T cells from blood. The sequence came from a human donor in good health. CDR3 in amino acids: CASSVGGSSYEQYF. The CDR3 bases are TGTGCCAGCAGCGTAGGGGGTAGCTCCTACGAGCAGTACTTC. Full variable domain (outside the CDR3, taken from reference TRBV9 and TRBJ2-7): DSGVTQTPKHLITATGQRVTLRCSPRSGDLSVYWYQQSLDQGLQFLIQYYNGEERAKGNILERFSAQQFPDLHSELNLSSLELGDSALYFCASSVGGSSYEQYFGPGTRLTVT.